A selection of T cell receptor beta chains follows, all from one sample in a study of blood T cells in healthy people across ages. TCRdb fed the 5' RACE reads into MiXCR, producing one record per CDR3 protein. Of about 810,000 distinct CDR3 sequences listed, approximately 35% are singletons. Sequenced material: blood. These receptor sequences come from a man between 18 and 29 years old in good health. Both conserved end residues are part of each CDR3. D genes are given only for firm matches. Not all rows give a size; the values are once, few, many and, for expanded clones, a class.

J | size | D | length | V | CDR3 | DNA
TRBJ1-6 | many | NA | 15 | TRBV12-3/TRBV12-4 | CASSVGNLYNSPLHF | TGTGCCAGCAGTGTCGGTAACCTCTATAATTCACCCCTCCACTTT
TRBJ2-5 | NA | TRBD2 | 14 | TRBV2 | CASSSGGTKETQYF | TGTGCCAGTTCTAGCGGGGGGACGAAAGAGACCCAGTACTTC
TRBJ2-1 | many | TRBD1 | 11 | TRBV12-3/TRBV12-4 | CASSLAGQAFF | TGTGCCAGCAGTTTAGCGGGACAGGCGTTCTTC
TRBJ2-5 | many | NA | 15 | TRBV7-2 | CASSLEVLGGRTQYF | TGTGCCAGCAGCTTAGAGGTACTGGGGGGTCGGACCCAGTACTTC
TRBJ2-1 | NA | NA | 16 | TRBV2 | CASSAASPENYNEQFF | TGTGCCAGCAGCGCAGCCAGCCCCGAAAATTACAATGAGCAGTTCTTC
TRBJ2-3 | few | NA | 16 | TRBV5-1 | CASSLGQVPNTDTQYF | TGCGCCAGCAGCTTGGGACAGGTTCCAAACACAGATACGCAGTATTTT
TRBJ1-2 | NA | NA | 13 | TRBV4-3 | CASSQGEGGRYTF | TGCGCCAGCAGCCAAGGGGAAGGAGGACGCTACACCTTC
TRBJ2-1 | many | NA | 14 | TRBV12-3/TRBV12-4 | CASSFGGAGNEQFF | TGTGCCAGCAGTTTTGGGGGGGCAGGGAATGAGCAGTTCTTC
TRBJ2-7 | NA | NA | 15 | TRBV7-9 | CASSLVGLPYNEQYF | TGTGCCAGCAGCTTAGTAGGCCTTCCCTACAATGAGCAGTACTTC
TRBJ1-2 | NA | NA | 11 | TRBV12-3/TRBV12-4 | CASSLGSGYAF | TGCGCCAGCAGTTTGGGGAGTGGCTACGCCTTC
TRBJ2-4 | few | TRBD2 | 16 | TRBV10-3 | CAISTGRLAGANEQYF | TGTGCCATCAGCACCGGGAGACTAGCGGGGGCTAATGAGCAGTACTTC
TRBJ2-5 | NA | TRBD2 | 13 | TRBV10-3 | CASLAGTQETQYF | TGTGCCAGTCTAGCGGGGACTCAAGAGACCCAGTACTTC
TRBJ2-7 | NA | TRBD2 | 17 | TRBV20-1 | CSARVTSGAHFLDEQYF | TGCAGTGCTAGAGTGACTAGCGGGGCACATTTTTTGGATGAGCAGTACTTC
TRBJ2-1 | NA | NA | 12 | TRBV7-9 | CSSSSPNNEQFF | TGTTCCAGCAGCTCCCCTAACAATGAGCAGTTCTTC
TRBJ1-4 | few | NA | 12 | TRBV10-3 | CAIRGTNEKLFF | TGTGCCATCCGTGGGACTAATGAAAAACTGTTTTTT
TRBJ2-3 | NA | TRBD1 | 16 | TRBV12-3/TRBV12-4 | CASRADRGGSTDVQYF | TGTGCCAGCAGAGCGGACAGGGGAGGTAGCACAGATGTGCAATATTTT